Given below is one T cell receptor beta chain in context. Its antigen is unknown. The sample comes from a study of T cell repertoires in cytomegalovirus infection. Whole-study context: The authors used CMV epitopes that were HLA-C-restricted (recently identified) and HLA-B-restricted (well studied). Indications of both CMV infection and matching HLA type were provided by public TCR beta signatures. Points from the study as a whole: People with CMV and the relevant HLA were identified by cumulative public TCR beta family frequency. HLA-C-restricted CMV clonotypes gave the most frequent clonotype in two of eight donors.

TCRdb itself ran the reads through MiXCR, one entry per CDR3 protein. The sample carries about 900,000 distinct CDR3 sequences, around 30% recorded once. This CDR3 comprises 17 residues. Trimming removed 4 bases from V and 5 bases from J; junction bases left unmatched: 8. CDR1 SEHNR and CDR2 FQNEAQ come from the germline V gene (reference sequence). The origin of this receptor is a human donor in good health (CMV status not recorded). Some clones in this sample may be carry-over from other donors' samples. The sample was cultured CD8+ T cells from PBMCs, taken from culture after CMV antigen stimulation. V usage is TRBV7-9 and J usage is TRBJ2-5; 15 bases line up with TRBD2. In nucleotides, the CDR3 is TGTGCCAGCAGCTCCTTTGGACTAGCGGGGGGGCTGGAGACCCAGTACTTC. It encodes CASSSFGLAGGLETQYF.